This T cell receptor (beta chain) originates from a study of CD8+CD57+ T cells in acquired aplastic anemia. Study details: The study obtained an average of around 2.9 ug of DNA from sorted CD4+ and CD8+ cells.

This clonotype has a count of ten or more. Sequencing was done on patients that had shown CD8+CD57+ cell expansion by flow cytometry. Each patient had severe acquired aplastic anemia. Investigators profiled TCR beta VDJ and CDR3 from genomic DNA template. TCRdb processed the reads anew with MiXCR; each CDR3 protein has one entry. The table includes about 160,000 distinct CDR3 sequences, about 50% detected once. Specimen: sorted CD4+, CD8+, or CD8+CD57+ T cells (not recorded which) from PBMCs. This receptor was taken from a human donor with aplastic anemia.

CDR3 in amino acids: CASSSSGGTEAFF. In nucleotides, the CDR3 is TGTGCCAGCAGTTCCAGCGGGGGCACTGAAGCTTTCTTT. This chain links TRBV6-5 with TRBJ1-1; weak D call: TRBD1 (5 bases). The CDR3 covers 13 residues. The germline V gene has CDR1 MNHEY and CDR2 SVGAGI. V lost 4 bases, J lost 4 bases, and 10 bases lay in between.